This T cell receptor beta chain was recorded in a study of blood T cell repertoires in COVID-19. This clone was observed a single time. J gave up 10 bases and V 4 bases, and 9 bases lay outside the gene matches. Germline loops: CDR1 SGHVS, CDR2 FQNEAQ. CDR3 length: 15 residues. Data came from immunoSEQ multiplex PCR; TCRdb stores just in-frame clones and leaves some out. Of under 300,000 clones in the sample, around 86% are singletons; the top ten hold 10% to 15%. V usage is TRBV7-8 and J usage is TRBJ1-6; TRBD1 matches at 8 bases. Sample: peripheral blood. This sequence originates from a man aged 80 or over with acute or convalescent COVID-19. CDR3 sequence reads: CASSSTGVRGSPLHF. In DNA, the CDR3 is TGTGCCAGCAGCTCGACAGGGGTCCGTGGATCACCCCTCCACTTT.